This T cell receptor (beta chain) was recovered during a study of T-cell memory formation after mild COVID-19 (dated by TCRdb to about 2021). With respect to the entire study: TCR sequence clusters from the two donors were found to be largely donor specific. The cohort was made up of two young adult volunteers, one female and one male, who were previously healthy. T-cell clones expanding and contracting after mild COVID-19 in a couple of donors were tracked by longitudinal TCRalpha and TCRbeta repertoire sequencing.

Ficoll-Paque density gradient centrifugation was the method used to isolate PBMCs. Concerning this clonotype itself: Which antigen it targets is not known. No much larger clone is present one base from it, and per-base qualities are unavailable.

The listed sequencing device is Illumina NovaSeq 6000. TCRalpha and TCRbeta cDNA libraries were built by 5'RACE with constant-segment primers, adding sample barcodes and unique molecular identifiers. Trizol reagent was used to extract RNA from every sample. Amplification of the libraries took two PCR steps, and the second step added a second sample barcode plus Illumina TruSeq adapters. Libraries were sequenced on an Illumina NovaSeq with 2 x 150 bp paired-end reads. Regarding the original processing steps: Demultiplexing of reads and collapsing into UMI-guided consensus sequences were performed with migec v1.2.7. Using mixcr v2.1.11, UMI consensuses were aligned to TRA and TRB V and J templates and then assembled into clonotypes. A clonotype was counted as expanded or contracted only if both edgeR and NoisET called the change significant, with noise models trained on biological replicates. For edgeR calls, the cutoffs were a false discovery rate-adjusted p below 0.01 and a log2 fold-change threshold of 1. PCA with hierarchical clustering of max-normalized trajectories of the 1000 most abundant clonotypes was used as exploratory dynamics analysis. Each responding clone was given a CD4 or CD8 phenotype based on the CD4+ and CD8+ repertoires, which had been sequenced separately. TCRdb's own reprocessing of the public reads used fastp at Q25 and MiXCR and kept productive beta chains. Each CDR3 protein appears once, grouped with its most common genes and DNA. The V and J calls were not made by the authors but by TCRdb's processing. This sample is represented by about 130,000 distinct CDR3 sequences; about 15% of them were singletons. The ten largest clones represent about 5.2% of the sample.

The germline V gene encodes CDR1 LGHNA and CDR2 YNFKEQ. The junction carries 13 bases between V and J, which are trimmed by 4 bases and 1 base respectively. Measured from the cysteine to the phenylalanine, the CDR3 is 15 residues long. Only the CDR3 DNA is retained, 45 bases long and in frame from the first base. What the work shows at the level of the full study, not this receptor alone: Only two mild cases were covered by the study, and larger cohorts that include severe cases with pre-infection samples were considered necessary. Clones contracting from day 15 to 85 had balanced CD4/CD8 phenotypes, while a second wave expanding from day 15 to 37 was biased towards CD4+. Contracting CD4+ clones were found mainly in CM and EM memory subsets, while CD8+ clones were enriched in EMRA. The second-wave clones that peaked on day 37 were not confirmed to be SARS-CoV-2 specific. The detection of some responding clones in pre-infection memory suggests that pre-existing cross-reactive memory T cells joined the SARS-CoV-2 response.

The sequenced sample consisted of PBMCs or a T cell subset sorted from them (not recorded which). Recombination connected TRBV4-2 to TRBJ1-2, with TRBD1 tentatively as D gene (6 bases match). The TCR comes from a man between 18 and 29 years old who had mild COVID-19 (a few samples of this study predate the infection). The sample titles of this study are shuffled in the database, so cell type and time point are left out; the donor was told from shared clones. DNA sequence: TGTGCCAGCAGCCCTAGACAGGCGTATAACTATGGCTACACCTTC. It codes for CASSPRQAYNYGYTF.